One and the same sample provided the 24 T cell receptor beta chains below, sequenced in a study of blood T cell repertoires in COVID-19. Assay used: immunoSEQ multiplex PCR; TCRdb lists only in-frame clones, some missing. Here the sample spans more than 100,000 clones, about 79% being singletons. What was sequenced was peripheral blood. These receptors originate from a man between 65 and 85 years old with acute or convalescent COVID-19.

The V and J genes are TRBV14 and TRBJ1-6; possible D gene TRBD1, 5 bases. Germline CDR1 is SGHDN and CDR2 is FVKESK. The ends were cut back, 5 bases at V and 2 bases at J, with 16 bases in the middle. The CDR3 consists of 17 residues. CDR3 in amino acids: CASSEQFRATYNSPLHF. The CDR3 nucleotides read TGTGCCAGCAGCGAACAGTTCAGGGCAACCTATAATTCACCCCTCCACTTT.

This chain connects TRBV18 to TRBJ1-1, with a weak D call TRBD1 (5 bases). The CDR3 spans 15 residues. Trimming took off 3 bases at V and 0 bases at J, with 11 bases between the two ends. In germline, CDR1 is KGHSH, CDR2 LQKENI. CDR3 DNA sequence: TGTGCCAGCTCACCCCCTAGGGGCATGAACACTGAAGCTTTCTTT. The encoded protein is CASSPPRGMNTEAFF.

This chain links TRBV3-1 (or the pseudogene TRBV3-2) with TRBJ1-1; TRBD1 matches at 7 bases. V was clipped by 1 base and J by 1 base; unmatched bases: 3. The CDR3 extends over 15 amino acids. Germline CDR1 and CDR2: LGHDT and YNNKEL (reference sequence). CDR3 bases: TGTGCCAGCAGCCAAGGGGACAGAAGGAACACTGAAGCTTTCTTT. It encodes CASSQGDRRNTEAFF.

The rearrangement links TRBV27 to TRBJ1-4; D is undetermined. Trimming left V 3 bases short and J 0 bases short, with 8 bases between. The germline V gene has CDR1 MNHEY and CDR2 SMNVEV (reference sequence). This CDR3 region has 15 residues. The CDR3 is CASSLFGATNEKLFF. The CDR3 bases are TGTGCCAGCAGTTTGTTCGGGGCAACTAATGAAAAACTGTTTTTT.

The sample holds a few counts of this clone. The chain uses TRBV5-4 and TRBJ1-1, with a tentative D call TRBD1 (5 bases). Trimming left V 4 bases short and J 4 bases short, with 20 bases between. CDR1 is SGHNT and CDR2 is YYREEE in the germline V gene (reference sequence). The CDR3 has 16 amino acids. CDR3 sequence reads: CASSRGLRAGGTEAFF. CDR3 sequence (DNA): TGTGCCAGCAGCCGCGGGCTTCGGGCGGGGGGCACTGAAGCTTTCTTT.

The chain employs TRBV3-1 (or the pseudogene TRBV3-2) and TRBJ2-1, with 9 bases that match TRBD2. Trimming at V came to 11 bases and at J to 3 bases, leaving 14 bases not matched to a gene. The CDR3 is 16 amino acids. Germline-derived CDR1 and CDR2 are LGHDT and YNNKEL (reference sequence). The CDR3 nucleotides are TGTGCCCCCGAGGTAGCGGGGGCGGCTTGCTACAATGAGCAGTTCTTC. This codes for CAPEVAGAACYNEQFF.

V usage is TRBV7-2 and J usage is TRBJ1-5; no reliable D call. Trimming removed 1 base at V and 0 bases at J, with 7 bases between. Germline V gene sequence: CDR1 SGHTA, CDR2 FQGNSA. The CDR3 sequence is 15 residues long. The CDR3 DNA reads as TGTGCCAGCAGCTTAGGGTCACATAGCAATCAGCCCCAGCATTTT. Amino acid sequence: CASSLGSHSNQPQHF.

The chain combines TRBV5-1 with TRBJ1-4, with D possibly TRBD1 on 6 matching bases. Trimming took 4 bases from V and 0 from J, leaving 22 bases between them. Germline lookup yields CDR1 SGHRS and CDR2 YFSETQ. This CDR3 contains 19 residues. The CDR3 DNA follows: TGCGCCAGCAGCCGGAACAGGGTTGGTCTAGCGGCAACTAATGAAAAACTGTTTTTT. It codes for CASSRNRVGLAATNEKLFF.

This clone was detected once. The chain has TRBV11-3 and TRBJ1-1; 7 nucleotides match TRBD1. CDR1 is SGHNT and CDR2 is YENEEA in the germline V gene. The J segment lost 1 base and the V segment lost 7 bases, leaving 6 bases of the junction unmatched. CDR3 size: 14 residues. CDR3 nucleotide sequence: TGTGCCAGCACCAGGGACAGCGGGAACACTGAAGCTTTCTTT. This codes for CASTRDSGNTEAFF. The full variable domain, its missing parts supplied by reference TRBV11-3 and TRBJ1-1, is EAGVVQSPRYKIIEKKQPVAFWCNPISGHNTLYWYLQNLGQGPELLIRYENEEAVDDSQLPKDRFSAERLKGVDSTLKIQPAELGDSAVYLCASTRDSGNTEAFFGQGTRLTVV.

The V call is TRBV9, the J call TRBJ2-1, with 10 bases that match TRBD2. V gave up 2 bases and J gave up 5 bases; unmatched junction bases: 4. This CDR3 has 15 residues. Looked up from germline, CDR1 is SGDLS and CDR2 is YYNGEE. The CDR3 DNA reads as TGTGCCAGCAGCGTCCTGGGACTAGCGAACAATGAGCAGTTCTTC. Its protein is CASSVLGLANNEQFF. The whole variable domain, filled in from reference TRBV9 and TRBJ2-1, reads DSGVTQTPKHLITATGQRVTLRCSPRSGDLSVYWYQQSLDQGLQFLIQYYNGEERAKGNILERFSAQQFPDLHSELNLSSLELGDSALYFCASSVLGLANNEQFFGPGTRLTVL.

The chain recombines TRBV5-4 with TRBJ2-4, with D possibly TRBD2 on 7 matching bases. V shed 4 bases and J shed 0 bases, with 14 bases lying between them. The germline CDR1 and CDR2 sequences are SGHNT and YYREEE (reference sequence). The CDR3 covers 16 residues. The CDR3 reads CASSLGGGAAKNIQYF. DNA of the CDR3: TGTGCCAGCAGCCTGGGGGGGGGCGCAGCCAAAAACATTCAGTACTTC.

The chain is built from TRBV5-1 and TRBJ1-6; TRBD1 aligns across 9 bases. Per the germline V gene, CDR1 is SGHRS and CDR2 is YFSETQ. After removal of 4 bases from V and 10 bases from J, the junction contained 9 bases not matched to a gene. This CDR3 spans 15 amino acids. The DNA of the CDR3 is TGCGCCAGCAGCACTGAGGGACAGGGAGGCTCACCCCTCCACTTT. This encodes CASSTEGQGGSPLHF.

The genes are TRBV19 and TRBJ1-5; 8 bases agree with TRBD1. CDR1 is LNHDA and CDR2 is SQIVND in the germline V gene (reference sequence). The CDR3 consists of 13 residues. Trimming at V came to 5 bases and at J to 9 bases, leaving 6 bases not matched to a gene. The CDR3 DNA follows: TGTGCCAGTAGTGTGCAGGGGGCCTCGCCCCAGCATTTT. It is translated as CASSVQGASPQHF.

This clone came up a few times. CDR3 residues: CASSLGVAYEQYF. The CDR3 nucleotides read TGCGCCAGCAGCTTGGGAGTCGCCTACGAGCAGTACTTC. This chain connects TRBV5-1 to TRBJ2-7; D uncertain. Germline assignment: CDR1 SGHRS and CDR2 YFSETQ. The CDR3 spans 13 residues. V was trimmed by 0 bases and J by 2 bases, leaving 6 bases between them.

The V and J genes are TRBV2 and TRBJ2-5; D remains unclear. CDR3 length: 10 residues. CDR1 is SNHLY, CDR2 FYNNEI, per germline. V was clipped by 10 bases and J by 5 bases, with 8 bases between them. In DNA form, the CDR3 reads TGTGCCACCTATCGGGAGACCCAGTACTTC. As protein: CATYRETQYF.

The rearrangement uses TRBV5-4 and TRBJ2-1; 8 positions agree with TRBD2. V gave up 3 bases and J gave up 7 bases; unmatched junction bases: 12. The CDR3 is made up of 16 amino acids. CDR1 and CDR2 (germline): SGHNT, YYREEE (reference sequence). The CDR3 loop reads CASSSSGGHGRNEQFF. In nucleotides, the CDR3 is TGTGCCAGCAGCTCCAGCGGGGGCCACGGGAGGAATGAGCAGTTCTTC.

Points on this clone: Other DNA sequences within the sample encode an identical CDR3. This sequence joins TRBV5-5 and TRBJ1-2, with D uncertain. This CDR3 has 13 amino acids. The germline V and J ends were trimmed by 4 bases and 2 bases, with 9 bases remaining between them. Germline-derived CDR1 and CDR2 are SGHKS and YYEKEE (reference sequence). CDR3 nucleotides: TGTGCCAGCAGCCCCGACTGGAACTATGGCTACACCTTC. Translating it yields CASSPDWNYGYTF.

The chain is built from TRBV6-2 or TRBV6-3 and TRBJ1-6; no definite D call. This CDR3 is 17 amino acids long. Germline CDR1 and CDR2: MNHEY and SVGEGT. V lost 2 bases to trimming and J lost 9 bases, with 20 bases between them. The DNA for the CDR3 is TGTGCCAGCAGTTACCCCTCCCCGGGGTTGGGGATTTCACCCCTCCACTTT. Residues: CASSYPSPGLGISPLHF.

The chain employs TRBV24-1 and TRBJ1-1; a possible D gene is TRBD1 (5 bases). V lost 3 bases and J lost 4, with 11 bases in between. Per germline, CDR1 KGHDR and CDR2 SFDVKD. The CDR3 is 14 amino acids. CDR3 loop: CATSDPQGTTEAFF. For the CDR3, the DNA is TGTGCCACCAGTGATCCCCAGGGAACCACTGAAGCTTTCTTT.

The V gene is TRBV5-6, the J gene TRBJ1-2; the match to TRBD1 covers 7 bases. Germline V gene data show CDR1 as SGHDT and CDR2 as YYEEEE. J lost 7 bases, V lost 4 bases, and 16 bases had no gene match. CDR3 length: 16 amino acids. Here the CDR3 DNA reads TGTGCCAGCAGCACCGAGACAGGGATGGGTGGCGGTGGCTACACCTTC. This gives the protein CASSTETGMGGGGYTF.

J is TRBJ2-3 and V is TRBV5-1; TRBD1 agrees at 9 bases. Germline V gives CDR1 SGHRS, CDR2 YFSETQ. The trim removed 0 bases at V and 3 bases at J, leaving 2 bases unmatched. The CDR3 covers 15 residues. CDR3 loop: CASSLGQGGTDTQYF. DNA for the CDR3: TGCGCCAGCAGCTTGGGACAGGGGGGAACAGATACGCAGTATTTT.

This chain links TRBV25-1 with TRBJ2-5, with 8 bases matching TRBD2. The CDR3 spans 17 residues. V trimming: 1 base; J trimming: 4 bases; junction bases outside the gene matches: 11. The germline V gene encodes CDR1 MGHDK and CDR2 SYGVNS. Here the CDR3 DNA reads TGTGCCAGCAGTGAATCGGGGGGGCCACATCTAGGAGAGACCCAGTACTTC. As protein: CASSESGGPHLGETQYF.

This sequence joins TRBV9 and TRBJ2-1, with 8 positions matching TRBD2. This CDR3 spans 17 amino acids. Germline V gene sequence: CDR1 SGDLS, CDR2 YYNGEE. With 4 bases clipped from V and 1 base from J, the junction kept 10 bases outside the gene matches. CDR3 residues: CASSFTRGGGSYNEQFF. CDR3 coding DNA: TGTGCCAGCAGCTTCACGCGGGGCGGGGGGTCCTACAATGAGCAGTTCTTC.

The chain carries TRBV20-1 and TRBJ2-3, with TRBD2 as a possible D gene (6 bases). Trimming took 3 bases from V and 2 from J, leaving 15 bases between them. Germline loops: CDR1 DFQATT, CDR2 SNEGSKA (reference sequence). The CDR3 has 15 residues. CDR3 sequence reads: CSASGAGPHTDTQYF. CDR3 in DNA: TGCAGTGCTAGTGGGGCGGGGCCACACACAGATACGCAGTATTTT.